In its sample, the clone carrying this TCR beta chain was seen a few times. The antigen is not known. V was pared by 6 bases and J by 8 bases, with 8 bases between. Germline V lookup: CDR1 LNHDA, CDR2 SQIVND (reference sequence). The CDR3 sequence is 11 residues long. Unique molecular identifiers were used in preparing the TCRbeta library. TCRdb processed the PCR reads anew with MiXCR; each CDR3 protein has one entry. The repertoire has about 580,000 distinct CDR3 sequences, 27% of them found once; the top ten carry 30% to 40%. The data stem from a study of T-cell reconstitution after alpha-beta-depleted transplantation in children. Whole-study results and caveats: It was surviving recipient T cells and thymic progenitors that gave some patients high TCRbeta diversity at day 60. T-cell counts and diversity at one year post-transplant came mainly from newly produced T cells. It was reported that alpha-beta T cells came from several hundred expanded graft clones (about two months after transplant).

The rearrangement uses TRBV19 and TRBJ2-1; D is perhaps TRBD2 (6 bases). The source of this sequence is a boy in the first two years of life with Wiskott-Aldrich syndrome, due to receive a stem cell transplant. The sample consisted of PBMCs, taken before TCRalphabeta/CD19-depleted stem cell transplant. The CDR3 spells CASSGSHEQFF. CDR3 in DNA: TGTGCCAGTAGCGGGAGCCATGAGCAGTTCTTC.